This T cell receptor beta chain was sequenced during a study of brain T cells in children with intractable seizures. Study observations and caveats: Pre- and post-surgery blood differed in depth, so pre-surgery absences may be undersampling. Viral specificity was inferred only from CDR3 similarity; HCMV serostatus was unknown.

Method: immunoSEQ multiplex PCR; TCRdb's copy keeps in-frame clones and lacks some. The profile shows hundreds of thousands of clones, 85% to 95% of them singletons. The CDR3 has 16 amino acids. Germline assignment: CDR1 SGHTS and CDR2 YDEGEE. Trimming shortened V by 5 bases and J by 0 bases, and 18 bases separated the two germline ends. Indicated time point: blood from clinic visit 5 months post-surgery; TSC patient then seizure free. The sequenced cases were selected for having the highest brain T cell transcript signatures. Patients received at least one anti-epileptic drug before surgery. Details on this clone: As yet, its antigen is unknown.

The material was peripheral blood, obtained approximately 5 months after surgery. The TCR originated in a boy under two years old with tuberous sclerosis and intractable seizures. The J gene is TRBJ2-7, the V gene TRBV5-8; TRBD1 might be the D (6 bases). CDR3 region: CASRYQPGHYSYEQYF. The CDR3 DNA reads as TGTGCCAGCAGATACCAACCGGGACACTACTCCTACGAGCAGTACTTC.